This T cell receptor (beta chain) is from a study of CD8 T cells in ankylosing spondylitis. With molecular barcodes, quantitative 5'-RACE was used to make the TCR beta libraries. Each CDR3 protein is one row after TCRdb ran MiXCR on the 5' RACE reads. The sample records a few hundred thousand distinct CDR3 sequences, 8% to 11% being singletons. CDR3 length: 15 amino acids. Germline V gene lookup returns CDR1 KGHSH and CDR2 LQKENI. Regarding this clonotype: As yet, its antigen is unknown. This could be a read error, since a much larger clone is one nucleotide away.

General study findings and limits: Within ankylosing spondylitis blood, a TCR beta motif made up of roughly eight highly homologous variants appeared to be characteristic. In ankylosing spondylitis patients, matched synovial fluid reportedly showed significant enrichment of disease-linked clones. A subset of motif variants has previously been described in the synovial fluid and blood of reactive arthritis.

This chain joins TRBV18 and TRBJ2-7; 8 positions match TRBD1. Sequencing input: blood, either unsorted or a sorted T cell fraction (not recorded which). This receptor was obtained from a male donor with ankylosing spondylitis or in good health (not recorded which). CDR3 DNA: TGTGCCAGCTCACCATCGGGACAGGTTATCTACGAGCGGTACTTC. Translation gives CASSPSGQVIYERYF.